This entry describes one T cell receptor beta chain. This clone was detected only a few times. Which antigen it targets is not known. No quality values exist for individual bases; no much larger clone is one base distant. For CDR1 and CDR2, the germline V gene lists SGHTA and FQGNSA. Between the V and J ends, shortened by 6 bases and 2 bases respectively, the junction contains 19 bases. The CDR3 measures 16 amino acids from cysteine to phenylalanine. This entry keeps only the CDR3 DNA: 48 bases, framed from base 1. The sample originates from a study of blood T cell repertoires in COVID-19 (TCRdb year 2020). Describing the broader study: Samples covering the acute and convalescent phases of COVID-19 were provided by collaborators in the United States, Italy and Spain. Deeply sampled blood TCRbeta repertoires from subjects exposed to, actively infected with, or recovered from COVID-19 were included in the dataset. HLA class I and class II types, where available, came from metadata supplied by the sample provider rather than from assay-based typing. A de-identified subject ID, COVID-19 status, age in years and sex were almost always included in the sample metadata. The samples were drawn from the first 160 participants of the ongoing ImmuneRACE study and from under 1,500 subjects provided by 6 global collaborators. The repertoires were made available in a free public database intended to serve as a resource for research on the immune response to SARS-CoV-2. The prospective study material was composed of cDNA or gDNA derived from T cells, B-cell-depleted T cells, or PBMCs.

Whole blood was collected in K2EDTA tubes by collaborating institutions according to the institutions' own protocols. For TCRbeta analysis, collaborators shipped samples in one of three forms: frozen whole blood, isolated PBMCs, or DNA extracted from either of those sample types. The paper's findings and limits, for the study overall: How much clinical and demographic metadata was included differed by source and by participant, and the metadata was provided uncurated.

The immunoSEQ Assay, a bias-controlled multiplex PCR, was used to amplify TCRbeta CDR3 regions from genomic DNA. On the authors' methods: The number of nucleated cells in each sample was estimated by amplification of reference gene primers within the assay. Sequence reads were collapsed and filtered to measure the absolute abundance of every unique TCRbeta CDR3 rearrangement. For each sample, productive Simpson clonality was calculated as the square root of Simpson's diversity index across productive rearrangements. TCRdb took this table from immuneACCESS and kept in-frame rearrangements with V and J called. Such tables lack part of the clones; where checked against another copy, unresolved V genes explain under half of the gap, and the rest is unexplained. V and J calls and clone size come straight from that table; D and trimming were deduced from the DNA. Within this sample are approximately 190,000 clones, with under 90% of them counted one time only. The top ten hold roughly 6.4% of the sample.

Source material: peripheral blood. The chain employs TRBV7-2 and TRBJ1-1, with the D gene uncertain. The sequence derives from a man in his sixties with acute or convalescent COVID-19. The nucleotide sequence reads as follows: TGTGCCAGCAGACGGGAGGCCATTAAACTTAACACTGAAGCTTTCTTT. Its coded protein is CASRREAIKLNTEAFF.